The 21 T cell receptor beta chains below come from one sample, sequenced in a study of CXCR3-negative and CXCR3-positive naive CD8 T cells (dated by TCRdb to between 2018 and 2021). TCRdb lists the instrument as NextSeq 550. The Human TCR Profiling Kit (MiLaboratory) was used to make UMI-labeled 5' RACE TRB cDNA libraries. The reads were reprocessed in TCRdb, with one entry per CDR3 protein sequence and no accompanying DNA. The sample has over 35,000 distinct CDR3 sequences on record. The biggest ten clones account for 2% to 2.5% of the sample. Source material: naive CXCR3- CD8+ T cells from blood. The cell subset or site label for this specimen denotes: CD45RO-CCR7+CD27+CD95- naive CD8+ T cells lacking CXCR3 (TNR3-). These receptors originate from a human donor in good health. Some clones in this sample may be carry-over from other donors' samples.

This CDR3 is CASSQEWDRVQYNEQFF. This chain connects TRBV4-1 to TRBJ2-1; TCRdb reports TRBD1, a call that lacks DNA to check it against. Germline V gives CDR1 MGHRA, CDR2 YSYEKL. CDR3 size: 17 residues.

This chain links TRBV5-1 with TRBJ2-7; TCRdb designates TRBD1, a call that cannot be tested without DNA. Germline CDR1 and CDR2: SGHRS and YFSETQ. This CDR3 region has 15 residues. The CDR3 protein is CASSAYGTPSPEQYF. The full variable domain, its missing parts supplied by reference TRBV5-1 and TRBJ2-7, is KAGVTQTPRYLIKTRGQQVTLSCSPISGHRSVSWYQQTPGQGLQFLFEYFSETQRNKGNFPGRFSGRQFSNSRSEMNVSTLELGDSALYLCASSAYGTPSPEQYFGPGTRLTVT.

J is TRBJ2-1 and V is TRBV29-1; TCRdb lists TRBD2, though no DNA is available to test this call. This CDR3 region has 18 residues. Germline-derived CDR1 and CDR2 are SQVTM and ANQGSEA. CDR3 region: CSVESGGTSGGYYNEQFF.

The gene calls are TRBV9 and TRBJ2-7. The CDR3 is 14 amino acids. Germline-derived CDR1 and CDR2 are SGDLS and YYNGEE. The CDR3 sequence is CASSVGALLGEQYF.

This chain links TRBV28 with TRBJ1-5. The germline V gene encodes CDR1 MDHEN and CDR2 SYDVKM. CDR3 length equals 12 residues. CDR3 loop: CASRGTAQPQHF.

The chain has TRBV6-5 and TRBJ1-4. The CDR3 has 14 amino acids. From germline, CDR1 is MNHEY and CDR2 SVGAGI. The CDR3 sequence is CASSYAGLNEKLFF.

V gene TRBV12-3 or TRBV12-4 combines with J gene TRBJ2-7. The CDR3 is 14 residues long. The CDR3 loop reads CASSLAGDPYEQYF.

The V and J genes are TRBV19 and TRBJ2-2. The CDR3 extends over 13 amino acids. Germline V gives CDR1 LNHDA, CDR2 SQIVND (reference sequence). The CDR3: CASSIIAGGELFF.

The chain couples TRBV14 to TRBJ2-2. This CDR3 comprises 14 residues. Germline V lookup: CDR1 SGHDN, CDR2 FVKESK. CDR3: CASSPSLHTGELFF.

CDR3 protein: CASSPDTGSYNEQFF. This chain connects TRBV4-2 to TRBJ2-1; there is no DNA to check the TCRdb D call of TRBD1. CDR1 and CDR2 (germline): LGHNA, YNFKEQ. The CDR3 runs 15 residues.

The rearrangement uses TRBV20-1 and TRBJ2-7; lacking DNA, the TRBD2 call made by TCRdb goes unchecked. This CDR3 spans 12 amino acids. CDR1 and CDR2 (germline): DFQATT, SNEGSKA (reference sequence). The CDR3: CSMGTSGYEQYF.

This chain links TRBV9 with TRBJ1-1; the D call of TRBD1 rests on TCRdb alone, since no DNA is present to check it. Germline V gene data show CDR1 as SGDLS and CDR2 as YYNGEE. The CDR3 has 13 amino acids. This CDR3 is CASSVGPPTEAFF.

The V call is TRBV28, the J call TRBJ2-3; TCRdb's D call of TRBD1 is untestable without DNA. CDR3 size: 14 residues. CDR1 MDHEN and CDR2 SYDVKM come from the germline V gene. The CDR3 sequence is CASSFLGTTDTQYF.

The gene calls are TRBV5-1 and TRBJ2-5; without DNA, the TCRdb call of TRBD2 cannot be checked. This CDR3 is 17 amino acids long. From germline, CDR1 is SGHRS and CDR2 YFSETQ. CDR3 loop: CASSLVVSGEYRETQYF.

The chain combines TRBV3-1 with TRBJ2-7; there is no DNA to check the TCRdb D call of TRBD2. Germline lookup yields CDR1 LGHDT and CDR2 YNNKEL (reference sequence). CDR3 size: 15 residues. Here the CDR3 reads CASSHSGGASYEQYF.

CDR3 region: CSVVSGEESYNEQFF. The gene calls are TRBV29-1 and TRBJ2-1; TCRdb's D gene call, TRBD2, goes unchecked for lack of DNA. The CDR3 totals 15 residues. CDR1 is SQVTM and CDR2 is ANQGSEA in the germline V gene.

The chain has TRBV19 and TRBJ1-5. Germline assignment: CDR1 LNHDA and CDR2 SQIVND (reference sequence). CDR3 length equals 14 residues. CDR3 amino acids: CASSITDGRQPQHF.

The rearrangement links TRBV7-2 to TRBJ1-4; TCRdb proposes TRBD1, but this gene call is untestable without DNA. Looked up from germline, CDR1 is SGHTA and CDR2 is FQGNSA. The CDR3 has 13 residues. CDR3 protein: CASSFFGDEKLFF.

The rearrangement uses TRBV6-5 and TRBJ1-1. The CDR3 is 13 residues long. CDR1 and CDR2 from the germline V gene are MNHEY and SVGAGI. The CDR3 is CASSYDSNTEAFF.

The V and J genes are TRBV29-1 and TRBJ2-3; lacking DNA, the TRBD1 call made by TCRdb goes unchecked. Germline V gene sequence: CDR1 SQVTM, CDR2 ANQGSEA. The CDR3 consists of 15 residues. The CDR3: CSVERKGTGKDTQYF.

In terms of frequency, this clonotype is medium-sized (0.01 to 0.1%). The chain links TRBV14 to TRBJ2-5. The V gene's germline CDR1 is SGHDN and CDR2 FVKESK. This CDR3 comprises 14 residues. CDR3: CASSSQALRETQYF.